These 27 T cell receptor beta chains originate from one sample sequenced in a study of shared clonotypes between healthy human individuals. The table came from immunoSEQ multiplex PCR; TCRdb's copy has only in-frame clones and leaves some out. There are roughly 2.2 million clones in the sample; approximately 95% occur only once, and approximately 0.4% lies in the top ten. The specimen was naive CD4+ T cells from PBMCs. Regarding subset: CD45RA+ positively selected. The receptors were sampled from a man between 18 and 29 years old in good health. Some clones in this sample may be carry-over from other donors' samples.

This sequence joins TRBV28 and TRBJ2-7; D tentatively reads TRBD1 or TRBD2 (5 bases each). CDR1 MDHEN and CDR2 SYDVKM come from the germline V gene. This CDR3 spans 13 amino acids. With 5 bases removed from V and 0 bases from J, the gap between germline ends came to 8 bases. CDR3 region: CASSRDRSYEQYF. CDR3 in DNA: TGTGCCAGCAGTCGGGACCGCTCCTACGAGCAGTACTTC.

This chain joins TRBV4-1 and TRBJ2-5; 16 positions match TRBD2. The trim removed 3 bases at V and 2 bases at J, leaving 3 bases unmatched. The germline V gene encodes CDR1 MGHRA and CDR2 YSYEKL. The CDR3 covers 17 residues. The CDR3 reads CASSQLGLAGGQETQYF. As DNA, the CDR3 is TGCGCCAGCAGCCAGCTGGGACTAGCGGGAGGGCAAGAGACCCAGTACTTC.

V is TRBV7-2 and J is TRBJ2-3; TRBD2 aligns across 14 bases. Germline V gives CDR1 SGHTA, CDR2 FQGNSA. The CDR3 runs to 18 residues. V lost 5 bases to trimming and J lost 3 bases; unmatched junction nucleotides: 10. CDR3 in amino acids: CASSATSGRALGTDTQYF. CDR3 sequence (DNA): TGTGCCAGCAGCGCGACTAGCGGGAGGGCCCTGGGTACAGATACGCAGTATTTT.

The CDR3 nucleotides are TGTGCCAGCAGTTTATATCGGGCAGATTATGGCTACACCTTC. It specifies CASSLYRADYGYTF. The V and J genes are TRBV28 and TRBJ1-2; D unresolved. Germline V gives CDR1 MDHEN, CDR2 SYDVKM. The CDR3 loop spans 14 amino acids. V lost 1 base and J lost 5, with 11 bases in between.

CDR3 loop: CATSTRDRMDEQFF. CDR3 coding DNA: TGTGCCACCAGCACCCGGGACCGGATGGATGAGCAGTTCTTC. The chain has TRBV15 and TRBJ2-1; D tentatively fits TRBD1 or TRBD2 (5 bases each). Germline CDR1 is LNHNV and CDR2 is YYDKDF (reference sequence). V lost 4 bases to trimming and J lost 8 bases, with 15 bases between them. The CDR3 runs 14 residues.

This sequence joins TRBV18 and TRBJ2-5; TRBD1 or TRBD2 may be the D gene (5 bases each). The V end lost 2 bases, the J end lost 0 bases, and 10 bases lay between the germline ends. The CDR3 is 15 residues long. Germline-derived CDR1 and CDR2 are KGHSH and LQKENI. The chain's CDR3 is CASSPMGRNQETQYF. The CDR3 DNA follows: TGTGCCAGCTCACCAATGGGACGGAACCAAGAGACCCAGTACTTC.

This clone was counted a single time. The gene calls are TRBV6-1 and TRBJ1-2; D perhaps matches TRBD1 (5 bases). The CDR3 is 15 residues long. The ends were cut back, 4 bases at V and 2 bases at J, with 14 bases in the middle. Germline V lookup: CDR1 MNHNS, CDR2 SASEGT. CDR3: CASSVWGAQNYGYTF. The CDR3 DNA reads TGTGCCAGCAGTGTGTGGGGCGCCCAAAACTATGGCTACACCTTC.

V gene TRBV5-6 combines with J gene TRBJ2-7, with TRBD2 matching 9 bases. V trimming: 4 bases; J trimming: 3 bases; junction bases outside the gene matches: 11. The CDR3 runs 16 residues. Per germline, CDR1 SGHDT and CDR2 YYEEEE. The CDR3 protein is CASSVTGTSQNYEQYF. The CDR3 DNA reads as TGTGCCAGCAGCGTGACCGGGACTAGCCAGAACTACGAGCAGTACTTC.

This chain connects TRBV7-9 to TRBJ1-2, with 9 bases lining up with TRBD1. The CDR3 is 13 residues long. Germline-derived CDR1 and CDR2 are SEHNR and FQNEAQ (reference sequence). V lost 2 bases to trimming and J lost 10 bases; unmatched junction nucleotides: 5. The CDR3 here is CASSLRQGVYYTF. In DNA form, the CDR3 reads TGTGCCAGCAGCTTACGACAGGGGGTGTACTACACCTTC.

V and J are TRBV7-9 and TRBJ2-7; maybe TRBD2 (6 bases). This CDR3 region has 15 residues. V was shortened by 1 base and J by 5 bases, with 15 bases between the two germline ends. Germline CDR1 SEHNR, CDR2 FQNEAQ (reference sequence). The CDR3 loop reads CASSLVLPGANEQYF. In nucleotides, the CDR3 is TGTGCCAGCAGCTTAGTTCTACCGGGAGCCAACGAGCAGTACTTC.

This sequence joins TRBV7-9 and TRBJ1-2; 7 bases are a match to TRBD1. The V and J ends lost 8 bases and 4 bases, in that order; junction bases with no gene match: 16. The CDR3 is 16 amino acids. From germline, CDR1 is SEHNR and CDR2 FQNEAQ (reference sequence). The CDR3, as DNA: TGTGCCAGCTCTTCAGGGGTGCGGAGGGACAGCTATGGCTACACCTTC. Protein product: CASSSGVRRDSYGYTF.

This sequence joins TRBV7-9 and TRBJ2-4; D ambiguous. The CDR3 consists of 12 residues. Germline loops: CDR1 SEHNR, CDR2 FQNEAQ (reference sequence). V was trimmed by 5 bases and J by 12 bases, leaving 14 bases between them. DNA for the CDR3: TGTGCCAGCAGCGTCGAGGCGATGTCTCAGTACTTC. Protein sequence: CASSVEAMSQYF. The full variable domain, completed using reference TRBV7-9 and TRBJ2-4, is DTGVSQNPRHKITKRGQNVTFRCDPISEHNRLYWYRQTLGQGPEFLTYFQNEAQLEKSRLLSDRFSAERPKGSFSTLEIQRTEQGDSAMYLCASSVEAMSQYFGAGTRLSVL.

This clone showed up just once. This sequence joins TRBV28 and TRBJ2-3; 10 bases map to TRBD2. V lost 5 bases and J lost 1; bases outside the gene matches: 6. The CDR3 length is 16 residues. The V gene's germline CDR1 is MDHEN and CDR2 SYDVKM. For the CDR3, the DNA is TGTGCCAGCAGTGCAGCAAGCGGGGGGGGCACAGATACGCAGTATTTT. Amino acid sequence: CASSAASGGGTDTQYF.

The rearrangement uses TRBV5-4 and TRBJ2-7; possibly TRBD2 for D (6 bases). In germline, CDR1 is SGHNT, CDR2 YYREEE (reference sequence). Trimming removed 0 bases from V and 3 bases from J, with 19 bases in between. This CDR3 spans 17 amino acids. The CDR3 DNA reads TGTGCCAGCAGCTTGGATCCGGCCTCCACGGACTACTACGAGCAGTACTTC. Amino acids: CASSLDPASTDYYEQYF.

The CDR3 loop reads CASSVNGINEQFF. CDR3 nucleotide sequence: TGTGCCAGCAGTGTTAACGGGATCAATGAGCAGTTCTTC. This sequence joins TRBV25-1 and TRBJ2-1, with D possibly being TRBD2 (5 bases). V lost 4 bases and J lost 6, with 10 bases in between. The CDR3 is 13 amino acids. Looked up from germline, CDR1 is MGHDK and CDR2 is SYGVNS.

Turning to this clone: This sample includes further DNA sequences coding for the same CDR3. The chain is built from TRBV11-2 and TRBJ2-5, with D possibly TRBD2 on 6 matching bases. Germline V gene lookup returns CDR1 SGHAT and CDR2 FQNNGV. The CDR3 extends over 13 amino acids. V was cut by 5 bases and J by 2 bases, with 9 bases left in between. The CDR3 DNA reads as TGTGCCAGCAGCCCGGGACTGCAAGAGACCCAGTACTTC. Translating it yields CASSPGLQETQYF.

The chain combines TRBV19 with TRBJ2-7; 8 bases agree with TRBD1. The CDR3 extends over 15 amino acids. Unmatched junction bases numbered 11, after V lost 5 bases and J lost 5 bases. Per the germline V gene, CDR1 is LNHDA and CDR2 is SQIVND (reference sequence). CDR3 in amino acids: CASSWTGTGVDEQYF. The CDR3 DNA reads TGTGCCAGTAGTTGGACGGGGACAGGTGTAGACGAGCAGTACTTC.

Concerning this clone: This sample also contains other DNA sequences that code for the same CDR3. CDR3 nucleotide sequence: TGCGCCAGCAGCCCGGACCTCTACGAGCAGTACTTC. This gives the protein CASSPDLYEQYF. The rearrangement links TRBV5-1 to TRBJ2-7; D remains ambiguous. This CDR3 is built from 12 residues. Per the germline V gene, CDR1 is SGHRS and CDR2 is YFSETQ. V was cut by 4 bases and J by 3 bases, with 8 bases left in between.

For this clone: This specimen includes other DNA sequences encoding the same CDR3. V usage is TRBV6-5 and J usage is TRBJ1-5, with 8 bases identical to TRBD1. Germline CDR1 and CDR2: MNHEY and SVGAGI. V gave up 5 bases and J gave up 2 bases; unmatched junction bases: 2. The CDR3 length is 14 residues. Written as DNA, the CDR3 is TGTGCCAGCAGTGGACAGGGCCGCAATCAGCCCCAGCATTTT. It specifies CASSGQGRNQPQHF.

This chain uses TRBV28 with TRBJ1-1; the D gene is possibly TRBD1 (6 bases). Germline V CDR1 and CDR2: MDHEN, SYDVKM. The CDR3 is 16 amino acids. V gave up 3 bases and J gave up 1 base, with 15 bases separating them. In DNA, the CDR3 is TGTGCCAGCAGTTTGGGGGGGGCCCAGGGGAACACTGAAGCTTTCTTT. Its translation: CASSLGGAQGNTEAFF. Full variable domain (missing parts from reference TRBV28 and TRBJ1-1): DVKVTQSSRYLVKRTGEKVFLECVQDMDHENMFWYRQDPGLGLRLIYFSYDVKMKEKGDIPEGYSVSREKKERFSLILESASTNQTSMYLCASSLGGAQGNTEAFFGQGTRLTVV.

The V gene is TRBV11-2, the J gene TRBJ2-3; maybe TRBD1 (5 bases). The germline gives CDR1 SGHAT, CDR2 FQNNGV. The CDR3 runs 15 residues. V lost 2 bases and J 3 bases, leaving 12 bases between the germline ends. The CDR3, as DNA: TGTGCCAGCAGCTTACAGGGTATCGCGACAGATACGCAGTATTTT. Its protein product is CASSLQGIATDTQYF.

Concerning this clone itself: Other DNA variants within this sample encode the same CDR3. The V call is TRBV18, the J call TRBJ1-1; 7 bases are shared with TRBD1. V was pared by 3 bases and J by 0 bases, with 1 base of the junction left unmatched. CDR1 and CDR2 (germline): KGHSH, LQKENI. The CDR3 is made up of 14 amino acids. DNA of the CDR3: TGTGCCAGCTCACCCGGACAGGTGAACACTGAAGCTTTCTTT. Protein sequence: CASSPGQVNTEAFF.

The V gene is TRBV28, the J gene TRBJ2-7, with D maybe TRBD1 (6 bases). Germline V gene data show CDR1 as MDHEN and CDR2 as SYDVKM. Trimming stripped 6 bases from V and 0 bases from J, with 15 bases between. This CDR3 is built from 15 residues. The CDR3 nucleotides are TGTGCCAGCAGAAACAGACAGGCCGGCTCCTACGAGCAGTACTTC. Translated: CASRNRQAGSYEQYF.

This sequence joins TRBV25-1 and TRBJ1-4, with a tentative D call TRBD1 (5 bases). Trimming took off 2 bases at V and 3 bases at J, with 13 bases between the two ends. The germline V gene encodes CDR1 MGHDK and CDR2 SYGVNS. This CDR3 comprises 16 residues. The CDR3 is CASSEAGQGANEKLFF. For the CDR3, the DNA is TGTGCCAGCAGTGAAGCGGGGCAGGGCGCTAATGAAAAACTGTTTTTT.

Here the CDR3 DNA reads TGTGCCAGCAGTGAATTTAGGGGATCCTACAATGAGCAGTTCTTC. Its protein product is CASSEFRGSYNEQFF. The rearrangement uses TRBV25-1 and TRBJ2-1; D is perhaps TRBD1 (5 bases). Germline CDR1 is MGHDK and CDR2 is SYGVNS. Trimming removed 1 base from V and 1 base from J, with 8 bases in between. The CDR3 is made up of 15 amino acids.

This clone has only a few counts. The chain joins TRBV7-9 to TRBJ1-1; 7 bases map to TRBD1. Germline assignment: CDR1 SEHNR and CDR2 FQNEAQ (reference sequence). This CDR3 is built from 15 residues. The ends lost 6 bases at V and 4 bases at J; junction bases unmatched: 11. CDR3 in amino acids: CASSQSTGLGTEAFF. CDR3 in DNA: TGTGCCAGCAGTCAATCGACAGGGCTGGGCACTGAAGCTTTCTTT.

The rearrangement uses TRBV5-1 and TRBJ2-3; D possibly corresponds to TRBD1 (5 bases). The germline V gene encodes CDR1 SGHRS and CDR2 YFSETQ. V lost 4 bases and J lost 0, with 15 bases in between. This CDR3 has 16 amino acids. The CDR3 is CASSVRVPTSTDTQYF. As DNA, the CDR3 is TGCGCCAGCAGCGTCAGGGTTCCCACTAGCACAGATACGCAGTATTTT.